This TCR beta chain emerged from a study of blood T cell repertoires in COVID-19. About the research overall: COVID-19 samples from acute and convalescent phases originated in the United States, Italy and Spain. The analysed material was cDNA or gDNA that came from T cells, B-cell-depleted T cells, or PBMCs.

Produced via immunoSEQ multiplex PCR; TCRdb's table is partial and in-frame only. Of 60,000 or so clones listed, around 90% were seen once; the top ten hold around an eighth. Per the germline V gene, CDR1 is LGHDT and CDR2 is YNNKEL (reference sequence). V dropped 1 base and J dropped 6 bases, with 14 bases sitting between them. The CDR3 has 15 amino acids. Sequencing input: peripheral blood. The V call is TRBV3-1 (or the pseudogene TRBV3-2), the J call TRBJ2-3; D is perhaps TRBD2 (5 bases). The receptor comes from a human donor with active COVID-19. The donor label of this sample is uncertain. Here the CDR3 DNA reads TGTGCCAGCAGCCAAGTACCACGGACTCGCGATACGCAGTATTTT. It is translated as CASSQVPRTRDTQYF.